The present entry profiles one T cell receptor (beta chain) with its context. TCRdb independently ran MiXCR on the RT-PCR reads; one entry per CDR3 protein. This table holds more than 700,000 distinct CDR3 sequences, less than 25% found once. The data were obtained in a study of response to subunit inactivated influenza vaccine. Looked up from germline, CDR1 is DFQATT and CDR2 is SNEGSKA (reference sequence). The CDR3 length is 12 residues. With 4 bases removed from V and 4 bases from J, the gap between germline ends came to 11 bases. The gene calls are TRBV20-1 and TRBJ2-7; D not certain. The material sequenced was PBMCs from blood, taken roughly 5 days after vaccination. This sequence originates from a man aged 50-59 years who received an inactivated influenza vaccine. DNA of the CDR3: TGCAGTGCTAACGAGGACGGTTACGAGCAGTACTTC. Its protein product is CSANEDGYEQYF.